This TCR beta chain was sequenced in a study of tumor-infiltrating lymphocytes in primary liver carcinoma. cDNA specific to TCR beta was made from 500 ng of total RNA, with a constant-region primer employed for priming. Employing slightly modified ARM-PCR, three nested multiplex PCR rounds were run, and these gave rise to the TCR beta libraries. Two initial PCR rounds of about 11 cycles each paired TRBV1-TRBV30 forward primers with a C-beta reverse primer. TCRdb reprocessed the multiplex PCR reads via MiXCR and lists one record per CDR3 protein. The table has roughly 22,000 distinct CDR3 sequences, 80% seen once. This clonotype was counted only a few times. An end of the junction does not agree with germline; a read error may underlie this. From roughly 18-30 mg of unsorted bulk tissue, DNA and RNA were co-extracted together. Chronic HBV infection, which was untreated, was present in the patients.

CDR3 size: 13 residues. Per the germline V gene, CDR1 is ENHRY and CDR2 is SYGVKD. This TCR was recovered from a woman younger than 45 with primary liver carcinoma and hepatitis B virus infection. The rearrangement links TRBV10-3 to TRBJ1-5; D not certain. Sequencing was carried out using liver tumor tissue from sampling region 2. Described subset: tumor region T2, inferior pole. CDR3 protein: CAISKSSNQPQHF. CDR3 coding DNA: TGTGCCATCAGTAAGTCTAGCAACCAGCCCCAGCATTTT.